This T cell receptor beta chain was sequenced during a study of CD8 T cells in ankylosing spondylitis. This CDR3 contains 12 residues. Germline V gene sequence: CDR1 SGHVS, CDR2 FNYEAQ. The V end was cut by 8 bases, the J end by 3 bases, with 11 bases between. At least ten counts were recorded for this clonotype. For TCR beta, libraries came from quantitative 5'-RACE with molecular barcodes. TCRdb reanalysed the 5' RACE reads using MiXCR and keeps one entry per CDR3 protein. The sample carries about 130,000 distinct CDR3 sequences, around 10% recorded once. The sequence derives from a female donor with ankylosing spondylitis or in good health (not recorded which). The sequenced material came from blood, either unsorted or a sorted T cell fraction (not recorded which). V is TRBV7-6 and J is TRBJ2-7; TRBD1 or TRBD2 may be the D gene (5 bases each). The CDR3 spells CASGKGSYEQYF. In DNA, the CDR3 is TGTGCCAGCGGGAAGGGGAGCTACGAGCAGTACTTC.